This TCR beta chain was profiled in a study of CD8+ T cells in alopecia areata. This CDR3 is built from 13 residues. The ends were cut back, 2 bases at V and 5 bases at J, with 10 bases in the middle. CDR1 SGHDT and CDR2 YYEEEE come from the germline V gene. Extracted from the samples, RNA was reverse transcribed into cDNA to serve as the sequencing template. Clones were read by immunoSEQ multiplex PCR, and TCRdb kept only the in-frame ones, dropping some. Of about 140,000 clones in the sample, around 50% were seen once. As to treatment: oral pan-JAK inhibitor, 5-10 mg twice daily. This chain uses TRBV5-6 with TRBJ1-1; the D is unclear. Sequenced here: CD8+ T cells sorted from blood, sampled at week 4, from a patient treated with tofacitinib. The sequence came from a human donor with alopecia areata. Written as DNA, the CDR3 is TGTGCCAGCAGCTTATGGAGAGGAACTGAAGCTTTCTTT. This translates into CASSLWRGTEAFF. Full variable domain (rest looked up from reference TRBV5-6 and TRBJ1-1): DAGVTQSPTHLIKTRGQQVTLRCSPKSGHDTVSWYQQALGQGPQFIFQYYEEEERQRGNFPDRFSGHQFPNYSSELNVNALLLGDSALYLCASSLWRGTEAFFGQGTRLTVV.